The 18 T cell receptor beta chains below all came from one sample that was sequenced in a study of shared clonotypes between healthy human individuals. Terminally differentiated effector memory CD45RA+ cells were excluded from the naive CD8 cells, which were CD45RO-negative and positively selected for CCR7. The table came from immunoSEQ multiplex PCR; TCRdb's copy has only in-frame clones and leaves some out. Among hundreds of thousands of clones listed, around 95% were seen once. The material sequenced was naive CD8+ T cells sorted from blood. The origin of the receptors is a woman in her 30s in good health.

As to this clone: The missing conserved phenylalanine or tryptophan at the end of this CDR3 makes a read error likely. No DNA is shown, since the ends of the CDR3 on it are uncertain; the CDR3 is the one TCRdb lists. This chain connects TRBV2 to TRBJ2-7. The germline gives CDR1 SNHLY, CDR2 FYNNEI. With termini counted, the CDR3 has 10 amino acids. CDR3 region: CASSDAGTAL.

J is TRBJ2-5 and V is TRBV7-9; the match to TRBD2 covers 8 bases. J was trimmed by 0 bases and V by 5 bases; bases with no gene match: 8. Germline-derived CDR1 and CDR2 are SEHNR and FQNEAQ (reference sequence). CDR3 length: 16 residues. Written as DNA, the CDR3 is TGTGCCAGCAGCCCCCGGGCAGCGGGGGACCAAGAGACCCAGTACTTC. Translating it yields CASSPRAAGDQETQYF.

This clone showed up just once. The chain links TRBV11-2 to TRBJ1-1; unclear D gene. CDR3 length: 12 residues. Germline CDR1 and CDR2: SGHAT and FQNNGV. Trimming pared 5 bases from V and 0 bases from J, leaving 4 bases between. This chain's CDR3 is CASSPMNTEAFF. The DNA for the CDR3 is TGTGCCAGCAGCCCGATGAACACTGAAGCTTTCTTT.

The rearrangement links TRBV6-6 to TRBJ2-5, with D perhaps matching TRBD2 (6 bases). Per the germline V gene, CDR1 is MNHNY and CDR2 is SVGAGI (reference sequence). V gave up 6 bases and J gave up 11 bases, with 16 bases separating them. The CDR3 is 12 residues long. The CDR3 region is CASSALAVEQYF. The CDR3 DNA reads as TGTGCCAGCAGCGCACTAGCAGTAGAGCAGTACTTC.

This clone appeared once. This chain joins TRBV11-2 and TRBJ2-3; D gene unclear. Germline V gene lookup returns CDR1 SGHAT and CDR2 FQNNGV. The CDR3 is 13 residues long. V lost 6 bases and J lost 1, with 8 bases in between. The CDR3 here is CASSSHGTDTQYF. The CDR3 DNA reads TGTGCCAGCAGTTCACACGGCACAGATACGCAGTATTTT.

The sample holds one count of this clone. For the CDR3, the DNA is TGCAGCGTTGAGTCTAGCGGAAAAGAGACCCAGTACTTC. Protein product: CSVESSGKETQYF. The chain joins TRBV29-1 to TRBJ2-5; TRBD2 agrees at 7 bases. CDR1 and CDR2 (germline): SQVTM, ANQGSEA. The ends lost 3 bases at V and 3 bases at J; junction bases unmatched: 4. The CDR3 length is 13 residues.

The genes are TRBV27 and TRBJ1-4; D gene uncertain. Germline V gene data show CDR1 as MNHEY and CDR2 as SMNVEV (reference sequence). V gave up 0 bases and J gave up 4 bases, with 9 bases separating them. The CDR3 loop spans 15 amino acids. CDR3 in DNA: TGTGCCAGCAGTTTATCTCCGGGAGATAATGAAAAACTGTTTTTT. It specifies CASSLSPGDNEKLFF.

The CDR3 bases are TGTGCCAGCAGTTACTCGATGCCCAGCGAAGCTTTCTTT. Its translation is CASSYSMPSEAFF. The gene calls are TRBV6-5 and TRBJ1-1; D not resolved. This CDR3 has 13 amino acids. With 0 bases removed from V and 8 bases from J, the gap between germline ends came to 10 bases. The germline V gene has CDR1 MNHEY and CDR2 SVGAGI.

The V gene is TRBV19, the J gene TRBJ2-1; TRBD2 matches 10 bases. The CDR3 covers 14 residues. V was clipped by 9 bases and J by 2 bases; unmatched bases: 4. Per the germline V gene, CDR1 is LNHDA and CDR2 is SQIVND (reference sequence). The CDR3 nucleotides are TGTGCCAGCCGTGGACTAGCGGCCTACAATGAGCAGTTCTTC. Residues: CASRGLAAYNEQFF.

V and J are TRBV6-5 and TRBJ2-7; no clear D. Trimming stripped 5 bases from V and 4 bases from J, with 9 bases between. CDR3 length equals 12 residues. CDR1 is MNHEY and CDR2 is SVGAGI in the germline V gene. The CDR3 DNA reads TGTGCCAGCAGTAAGGGTGGGTACGAGCAGTACTTC. This translates into CASSKGGYEQYF.

The chain couples TRBV28 to TRBJ2-7; D gene uncertain. Trimming removed 3 bases at V and 2 bases at J, with 14 bases between. This CDR3 is 15 amino acids long. Germline lookup yields CDR1 MDHEN and CDR2 SYDVKM. This chain's CDR3 is CASSLKFISTYEQYF. In DNA form, the CDR3 reads TGTGCCAGCAGTTTGAAGTTCATAAGTACCTACGAGCAGTACTTC.

V is TRBV2 and J is TRBJ2-7; D is unclear. V dropped 4 bases and J dropped 0 bases, with 10 bases sitting between them. The CDR3 consists of 14 residues. The germline CDR1 and CDR2 sequences are SNHLY and FYNNEI. This CDR3 reads CASSASGISYEQYF. CDR3 bases: TGTGCCAGCAGTGCCAGTGGGATCTCCTACGAGCAGTACTTC.

This clone was seen only once. The chain uses TRBV6-5 and TRBJ2-1; 7 bases align to TRBD2. V shed 2 bases and J 5 bases; nucleotides not matched to a gene: 3. The germline CDR1 and CDR2 sequences are MNHEY and SVGAGI. CDR3 size: 14 residues. CDR3 amino acids: CASSYATSHNEQFF. DNA for the CDR3: TGTGCCAGCAGTTACGCGACTAGCCACAATGAGCAGTTCTTC.

Concerning this clone: Other DNA sequences in this specimen translate into the identical CDR3. V is TRBV27 and J is TRBJ2-7; D is undetermined. CDR1 and CDR2 (germline): MNHEY, SMNVEV (reference sequence). Trimming took 3 bases from V and 2 from J, leaving 8 bases between them. CDR3 length: 13 residues. The CDR3 bases are TGTGCCAGCAGTTTTCTGGGAACCTACGAGCAGTACTTC. Translation gives CASSFLGTYEQYF.

The gene calls are TRBV12-5 and TRBJ2-1; 14 nucleotides align to TRBD2. The V gene end was trimmed by 5 bases and the J gene end by 8 bases; junction bases not matched to a gene: 5. The germline V gene has CDR1 LGHNT and CDR2 FRNRAP. The CDR3 runs to 15 residues. CDR3 protein: CASGPGTSGSDEQFF. For the CDR3, the DNA is TGTGCTAGTGGTCCGGGGACTAGCGGGAGTGATGAGCAGTTCTTC.

V usage is TRBV10-3 and J usage is TRBJ2-7; TRBD2 agrees at 12 bases. CDR1 and CDR2 (germline): ENHRY, SYGVKD. Germline trimming cut 11 bases from V and 6 bases from J; bases unmatched to any gene: 14. This CDR3 contains 15 residues. CDR3 amino acids: CASMGLAGGGLEQYF. CDR3 DNA: TGTGCCTCCATGGGCCTAGCGGGAGGGGGGCTCGAGCAGTACTTC.

This clone was picked up one time. The chain couples TRBV27 to TRBJ1-1; D call uncertain. From germline, CDR1 is MNHEY and CDR2 SMNVEV (reference sequence). The V and J ends lost 5 bases and 6 bases respectively, with 16 bases between them. The length of the CDR3 is 14 residues. The CDR3 protein is CASSKDPNFAEAFF. The DNA for the CDR3 is TGTGCCAGCAGTAAGGACCCGAACTTCGCTGAAGCTTTCTTT.

This sequence joins TRBV15 and TRBJ1-5; D gene unclear. Germline V gene data show CDR1 as LNHNV and CDR2 as YYDKDF (reference sequence). The CDR3 extends over 14 amino acids. V gave up 0 bases and J gave up 0 bases, with 3 bases separating them. CDR3 sequence reads: CATSRDISNQPQHF. The CDR3 nucleotides are TGTGCCACCAGCAGAGATATTAGCAATCAGCCCCAGCATTTT.